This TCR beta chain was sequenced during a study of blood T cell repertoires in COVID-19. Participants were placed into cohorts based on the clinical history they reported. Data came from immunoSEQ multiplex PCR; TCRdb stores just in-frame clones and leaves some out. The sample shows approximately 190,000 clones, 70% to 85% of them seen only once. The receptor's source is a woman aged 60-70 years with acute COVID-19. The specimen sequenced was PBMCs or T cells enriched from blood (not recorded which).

The CDR3 protein is CASSQGLGGLNEKLFF. The CDR3 nucleotides are TGCGCCAGCAGCCAAGGGTTGGGGGGGCTTAATGAAAAACTGTTTTTT. This chain joins TRBV4-3 and TRBJ1-4; maybe TRBD1 (6 bases). V lost 1 base and J lost 4, with 13 bases in between. The CDR3 runs to 16 residues. Looked up from germline, CDR1 is LGHNA and CDR2 is YSLEER.